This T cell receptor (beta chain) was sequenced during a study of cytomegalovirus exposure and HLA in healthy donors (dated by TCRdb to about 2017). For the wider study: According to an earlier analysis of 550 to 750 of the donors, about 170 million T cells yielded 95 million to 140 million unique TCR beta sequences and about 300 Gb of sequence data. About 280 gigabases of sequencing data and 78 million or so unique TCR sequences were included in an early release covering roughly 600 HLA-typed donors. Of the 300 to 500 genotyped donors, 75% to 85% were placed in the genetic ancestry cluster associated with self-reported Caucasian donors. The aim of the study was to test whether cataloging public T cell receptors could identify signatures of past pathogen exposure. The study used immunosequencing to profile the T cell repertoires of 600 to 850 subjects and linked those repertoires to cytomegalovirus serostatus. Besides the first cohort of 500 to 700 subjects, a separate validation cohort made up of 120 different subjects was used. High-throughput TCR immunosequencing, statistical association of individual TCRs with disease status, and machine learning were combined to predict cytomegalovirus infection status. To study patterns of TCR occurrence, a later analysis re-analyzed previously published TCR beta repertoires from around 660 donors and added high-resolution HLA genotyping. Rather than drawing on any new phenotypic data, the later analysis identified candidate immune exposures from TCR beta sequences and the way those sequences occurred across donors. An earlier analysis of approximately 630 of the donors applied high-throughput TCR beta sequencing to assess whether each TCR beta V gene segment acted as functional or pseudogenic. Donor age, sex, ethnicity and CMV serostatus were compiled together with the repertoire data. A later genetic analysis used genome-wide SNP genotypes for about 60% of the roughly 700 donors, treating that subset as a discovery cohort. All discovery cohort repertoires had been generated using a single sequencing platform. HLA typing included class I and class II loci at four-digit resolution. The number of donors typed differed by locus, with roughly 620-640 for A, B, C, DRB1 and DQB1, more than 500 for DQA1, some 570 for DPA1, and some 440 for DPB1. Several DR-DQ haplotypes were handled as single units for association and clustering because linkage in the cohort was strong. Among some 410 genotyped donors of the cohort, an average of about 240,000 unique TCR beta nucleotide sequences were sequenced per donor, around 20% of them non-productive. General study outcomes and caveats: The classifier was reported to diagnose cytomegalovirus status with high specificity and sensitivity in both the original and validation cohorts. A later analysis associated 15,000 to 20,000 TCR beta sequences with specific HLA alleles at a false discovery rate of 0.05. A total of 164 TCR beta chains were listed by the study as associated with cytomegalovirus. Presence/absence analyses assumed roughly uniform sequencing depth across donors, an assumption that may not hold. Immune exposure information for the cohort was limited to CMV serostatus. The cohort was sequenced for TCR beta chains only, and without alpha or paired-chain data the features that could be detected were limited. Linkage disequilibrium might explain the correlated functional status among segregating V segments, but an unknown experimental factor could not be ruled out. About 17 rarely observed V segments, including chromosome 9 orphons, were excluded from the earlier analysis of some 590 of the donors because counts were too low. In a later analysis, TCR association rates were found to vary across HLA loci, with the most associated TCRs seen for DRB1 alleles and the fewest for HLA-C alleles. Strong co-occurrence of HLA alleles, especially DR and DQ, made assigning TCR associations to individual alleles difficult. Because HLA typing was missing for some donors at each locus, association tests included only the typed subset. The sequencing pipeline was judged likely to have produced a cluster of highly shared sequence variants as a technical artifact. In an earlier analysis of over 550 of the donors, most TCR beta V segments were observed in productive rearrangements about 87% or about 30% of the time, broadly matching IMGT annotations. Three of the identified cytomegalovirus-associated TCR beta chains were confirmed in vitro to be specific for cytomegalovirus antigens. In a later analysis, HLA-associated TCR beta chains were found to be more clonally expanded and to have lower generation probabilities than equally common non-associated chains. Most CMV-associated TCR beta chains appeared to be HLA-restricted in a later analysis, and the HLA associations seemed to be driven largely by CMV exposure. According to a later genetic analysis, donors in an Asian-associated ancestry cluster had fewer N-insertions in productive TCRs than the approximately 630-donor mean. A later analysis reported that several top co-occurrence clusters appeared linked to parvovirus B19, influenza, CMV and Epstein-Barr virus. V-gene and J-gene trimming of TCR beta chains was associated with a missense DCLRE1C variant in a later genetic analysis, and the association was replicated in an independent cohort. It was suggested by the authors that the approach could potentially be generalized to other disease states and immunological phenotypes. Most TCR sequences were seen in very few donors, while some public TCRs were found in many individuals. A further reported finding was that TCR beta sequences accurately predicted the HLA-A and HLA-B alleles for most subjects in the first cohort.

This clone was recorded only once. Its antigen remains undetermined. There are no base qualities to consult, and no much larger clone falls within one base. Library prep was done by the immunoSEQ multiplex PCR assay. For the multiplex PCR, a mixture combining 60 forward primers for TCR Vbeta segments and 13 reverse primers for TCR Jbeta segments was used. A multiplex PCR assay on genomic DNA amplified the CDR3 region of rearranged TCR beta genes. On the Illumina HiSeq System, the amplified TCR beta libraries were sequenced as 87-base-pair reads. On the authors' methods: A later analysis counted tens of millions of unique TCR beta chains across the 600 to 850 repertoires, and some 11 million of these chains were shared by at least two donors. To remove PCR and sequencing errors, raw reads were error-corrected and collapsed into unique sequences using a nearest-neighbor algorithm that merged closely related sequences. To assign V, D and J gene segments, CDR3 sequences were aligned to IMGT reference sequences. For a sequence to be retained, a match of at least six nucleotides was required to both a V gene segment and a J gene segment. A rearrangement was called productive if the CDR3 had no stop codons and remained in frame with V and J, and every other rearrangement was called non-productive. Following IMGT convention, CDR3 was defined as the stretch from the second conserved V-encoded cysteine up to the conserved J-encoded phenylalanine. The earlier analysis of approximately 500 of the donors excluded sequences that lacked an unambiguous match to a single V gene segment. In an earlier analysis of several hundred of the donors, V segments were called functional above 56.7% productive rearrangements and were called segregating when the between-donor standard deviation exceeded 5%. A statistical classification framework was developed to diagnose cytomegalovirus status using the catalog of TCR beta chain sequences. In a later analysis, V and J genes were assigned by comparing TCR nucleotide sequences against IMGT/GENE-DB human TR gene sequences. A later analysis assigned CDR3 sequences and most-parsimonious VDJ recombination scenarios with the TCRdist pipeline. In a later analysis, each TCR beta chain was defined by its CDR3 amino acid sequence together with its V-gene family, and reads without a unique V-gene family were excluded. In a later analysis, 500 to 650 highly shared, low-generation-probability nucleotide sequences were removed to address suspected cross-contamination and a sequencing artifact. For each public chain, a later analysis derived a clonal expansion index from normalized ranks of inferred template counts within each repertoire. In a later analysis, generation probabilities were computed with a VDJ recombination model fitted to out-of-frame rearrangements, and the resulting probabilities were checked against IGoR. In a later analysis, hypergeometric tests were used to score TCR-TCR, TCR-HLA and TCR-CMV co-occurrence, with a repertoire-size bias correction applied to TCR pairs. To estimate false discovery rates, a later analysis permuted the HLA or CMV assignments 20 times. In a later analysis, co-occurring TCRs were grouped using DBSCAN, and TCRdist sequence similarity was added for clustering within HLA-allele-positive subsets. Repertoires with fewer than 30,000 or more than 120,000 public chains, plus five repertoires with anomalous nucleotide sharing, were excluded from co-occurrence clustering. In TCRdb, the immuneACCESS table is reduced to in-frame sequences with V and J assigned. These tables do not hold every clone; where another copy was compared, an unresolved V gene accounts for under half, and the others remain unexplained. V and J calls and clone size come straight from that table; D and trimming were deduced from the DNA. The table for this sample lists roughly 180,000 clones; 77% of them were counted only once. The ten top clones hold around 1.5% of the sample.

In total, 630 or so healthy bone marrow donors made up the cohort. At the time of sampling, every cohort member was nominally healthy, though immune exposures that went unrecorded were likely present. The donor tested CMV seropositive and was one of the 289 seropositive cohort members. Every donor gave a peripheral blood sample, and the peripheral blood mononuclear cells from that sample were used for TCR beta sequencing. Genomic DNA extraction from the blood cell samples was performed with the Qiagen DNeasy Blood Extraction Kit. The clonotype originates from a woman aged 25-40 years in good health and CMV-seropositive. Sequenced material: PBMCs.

This receptor has the CDR3 CASSLAGDWYF. The DNA is as follows: TGTGCCAGCAGCTTGGCCGGGGACTGGTACTTC. The rearranged segments are TRBV5-6 and TRBJ2-5; a weak D assignment points to TRBD2 (6 bases agree). As encoded in the germline V gene, CDR1 is SGHDT while CDR2 is YYEEEE. V and J are truncated by 0 bases and 13 bases respectively, leaving an intervening sequence of 10 bases. The CDR3 runs 11 amino acids, cysteine and phenylalanine included. The entry retains the CDR3 DNA only, 33 bases that are in frame from base 1.